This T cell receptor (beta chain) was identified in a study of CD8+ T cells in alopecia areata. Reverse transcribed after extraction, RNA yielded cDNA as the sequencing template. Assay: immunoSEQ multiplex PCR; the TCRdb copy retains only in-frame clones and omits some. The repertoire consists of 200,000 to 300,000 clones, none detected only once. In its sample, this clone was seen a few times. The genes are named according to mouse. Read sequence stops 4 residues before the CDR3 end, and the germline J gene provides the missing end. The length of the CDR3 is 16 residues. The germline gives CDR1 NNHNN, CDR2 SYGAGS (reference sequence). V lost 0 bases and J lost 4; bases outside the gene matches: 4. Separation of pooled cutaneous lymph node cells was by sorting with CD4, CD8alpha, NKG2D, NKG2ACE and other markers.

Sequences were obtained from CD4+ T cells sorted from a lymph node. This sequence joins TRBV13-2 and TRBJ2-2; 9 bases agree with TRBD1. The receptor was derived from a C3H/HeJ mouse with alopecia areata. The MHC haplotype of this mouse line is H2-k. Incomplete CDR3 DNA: TGTGCCAGCGGTGATGTTGGGGACAGGGTCACCGGG. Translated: CASGDVGDRVTG. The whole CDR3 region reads CASGDVGDRVTGQLYF.